A selection of T cell receptor beta chains follows, all from one sample in a study of Ad26.COV2.S vaccination and SARS-CoV-2 variants. Sequenced by immunoSEQ multiplex PCR; TCRdb stores in-frame clones only, minus some. The repertoire includes 350,000 to 450,000 clones, under 90% of them detected once, and about 7.4% sits in the top ten. The material sequenced was peripheral blood, taken in a trial of Ad26.COV2.S vaccine versus placebo. Source of these receptors: a person aged 18-65 years who received the Ad26.COV2.S COVID-19 vaccine or a placebo. Each CDR3 is given with its conserved first and last residue. Each record gives: CDR3 DNA, CDR3 protein, J gene, clone size, V gene, D gene. D genes are given only for firm matches. Part of the rows lack a size; the others show once, few, many or a class for expanded clones.

CDR3 DNA: TGCGCCAGCAGCTTGGTTCCCCAGAACACTGAAGCTTTCTTT; CDR3 protein: CASSLVPQNTEAFF; J gene: TRBJ1-1; clone size: -; V gene: TRBV5-1; D gene: -
CDR3 DNA: TGTGCCAGTAGTCCGGACGGGCGCGGCACAGATACGCAGTATTTT; CDR3 protein: CASSPDGRGTDTQYF; J gene: TRBJ2-3; clone size: few; V gene: TRBV19; D gene: -
CDR3 DNA: TGTGCCAGCAGCCTGGGGCTATACAATGAGCAGTTCTTC; CDR3 protein: CASSLGLYNEQFF; J gene: TRBJ2-1; clone size: -; V gene: TRBV7-9; D gene: -
CDR3 DNA: TGCAGCGTGGAGCTACGGACAGCATCGGACTATGGCTACACCTTC; CDR3 protein: CSVELRTASDYGYTF; J gene: TRBJ1-2; clone size: -; V gene: TRBV29-1; D gene: -
CDR3 DNA: TGTGCCAGCGGTGGGAGAGCCACCGGGGAGCTGTTTTTT; CDR3 protein: CASGGRATGELFF; J gene: TRBJ2-2; clone size: -; V gene: TRBV7-9; D gene: -
CDR3 DNA: TGTGCCAGCAGCCAAGCGGCAGGGGGCGACTATGGCTACACCTTC; CDR3 protein: CASSQAAGGDYGYTF; J gene: TRBJ1-2; clone size: -; V gene: TRBV14; D gene: TRBD1
CDR3 DNA: TGTGCCATCAGTCCTCAAGATAGCGGGGAGGGGGCCTACGAGCAGTACTTC; CDR3 protein: CAISPQDSGEGAYEQYF; J gene: TRBJ2-7; clone size: -; V gene: TRBV10-3; D gene: TRBD2
CDR3 DNA: TGCGCCAGCAGCCAAGTAGGGGAGACCGCTGGCTATGGCTACACCTTC; CDR3 protein: CASSQVGETAGYGYTF; J gene: TRBJ1-2; clone size: -; V gene: TRBV4-3; D gene: -
CDR3 DNA: TGTGCCAGCAGTTACTCGGACAGGGACACTGAAGCTTTCTTT; CDR3 protein: CASSYSDRDTEAFF; J gene: TRBJ1-1; clone size: once; V gene: TRBV6-5; D gene: TRBD1
CDR3 DNA: TGTGCCAGCAGGAGGGAGGGCACAGATACGCAGTATTTT; CDR3 protein: CASRREGTDTQYF; J gene: TRBJ2-3; clone size: few; V gene: TRBV2; D gene: -
CDR3 DNA: TGCGCCAGCAGCCAAGAGCGGGGAGCCGGAAACACCATATATTTT; CDR3 protein: CASSQERGAGNTIYF; J gene: TRBJ1-3; clone size: -; V gene: TRBV4-1; D gene: -
CDR3 DNA: TGCGCCAGCAGCCCAGGGACGAATCAGCCCCAGCATTTT; CDR3 protein: CASSPGTNQPQHF; J gene: TRBJ1-5; clone size: -; V gene: TRBV4-1; D gene: -
CDR3 DNA: TGCGCCAGCACTTCTTTGACAGGGGGCAATCAGCCCCAGCATTTT; CDR3 protein: CASTSLTGGNQPQHF; J gene: TRBJ1-5; clone size: few; V gene: TRBV4-1; D gene: TRBD1
CDR3 DNA: TGTGCCAGCAGTCGCGGGACAGGGCTTGAAAAACTGTTTTTT; CDR3 protein: CASSRGTGLEKLFF; J gene: TRBJ1-4; clone size: -; V gene: TRBV5-4; D gene: TRBD1
CDR3 DNA: TGTGCGTACGAGCGGGCTAATGAAAAACTGTTTTTT; CDR3 protein: CAYERANEKLFF; J gene: TRBJ1-4; clone size: -; V gene: TRBV30; D gene: -
CDR3 DNA: TGTGCCAGCGGGGGGGCTTATAGCAATCAGCCCCAGCATTTT; CDR3 protein: CASGGAYSNQPQHF; J gene: TRBJ1-5; clone size: -; V gene: TRBV28; D gene: -
CDR3 DNA: TGTGCCAGCAGCGTTACGACATCAGCTAACTATGGCTACACCTTC; CDR3 protein: CASSVTTSANYGYTF; J gene: TRBJ1-2; clone size: -; V gene: TRBV9; D gene: -
CDR3 DNA: TGTGCCAGCAGTTACTCGGGGACTCCGGGATTGAGCTTC; CDR3 protein: CASSYSGTPGLSF; J gene: TRBJ2-7; clone size: -; V gene: TRBV6-2/TRBV6-3; D gene: -
CDR3 DNA: TGTGCCAGCAGTGACCGGGGGTTCCTAGCCAAAAACATTCAGTACTTC; CDR3 protein: CASSDRGFLAKNIQYF; J gene: TRBJ2-4; clone size: once; V gene: TRBV6-1; D gene: -
CDR3 DNA: TGCAGCGTACGGGGGGCTAGCACAGATACGCAGTATTTT; CDR3 protein: CSVRGASTDTQYF; J gene: TRBJ2-3; clone size: once; V gene: TRBV29-1; D gene: -
CDR3 DNA: TGTGCCAGCAGCTCCGGACAGGCTGGAAACACCATATATTTT; CDR3 protein: CASSSGQAGNTIYF; J gene: TRBJ1-3; clone size: -; V gene: TRBV11-3; D gene: TRBD1
CDR3 DNA: TGCGCCAGCAGCTTCCCCTTAGCGGGAGGTGCCCATACGCAGTATTTT; CDR3 protein: CASSFPLAGGAHTQYF; J gene: TRBJ2-3; clone size: -; V gene: TRBV5-1; D gene: TRBD2
CDR3 DNA: TGTGCCAGCTCACAGCCAGGGAGCAATCAGCCCCAGCATTTT; CDR3 protein: CASSQPGSNQPQHF; J gene: TRBJ1-5; clone size: -; V gene: TRBV18; D gene: -
CDR3 DNA: TGTGCCAGCAGTTACGTGGGAGGGGACACCGGGGAGCTGTTTTTT; CDR3 protein: CASSYVGGDTGELFF; J gene: TRBJ2-2; clone size: -; V gene: TRBV6-5; D gene: TRBD2